The 21 T cell receptor beta chains below were found in one sample sequenced in a study of T cell responses to AZD1222 COVID-19 vaccine. Using immunoSEQ multiplex PCR, the repertoire was profiled, and TCRdb retains in-frame clones only, with some absent. The sample has approximately 94,000 clones; over 75% are singletons. The sample consisted of peripheral blood, taken on day 0 of MenACWY control vaccination. These receptor sequences come from an adult in good health.

The chain has TRBV6-2 or TRBV6-3 and TRBJ1-2; D possibly corresponds to TRBD1 (5 bases). This CDR3 comprises 13 residues. Between the trimmed V and J ends, which lost 2 bases and 4 bases, there was a span of 8 bases. The germline V gene has CDR1 MNHEY and CDR2 SVGEGT. The CDR3 protein is CASSYERGYGYTF. The CDR3 DNA follows: TGTGCCAGCAGTTACGAGAGGGGCTATGGCTACACCTTC.

The chain is built from TRBV10-1 and TRBJ2-1; D may be TRBD2 (6 bases). Germline V lookup: CDR1 WNHNN, CDR2 SYGVQD (reference sequence). This CDR3 spans 17 amino acids. V lost 4 bases to trimming and J lost 0 bases, with 16 bases between them. The CDR3 sequence is CASSVFGSWDSYNEQFF. DNA for the CDR3: TGCGCCAGCAGTGTTTTCGGGAGTTGGGACTCCTACAATGAGCAGTTCTTC.

CDR3 loop: CASSLRPGQGTETQYF. The CDR3 nucleotides are TGTGCCAGCAGCTTAAGGCCGGGACAGGGAACGGAGACCCAGTACTTC. The chain links TRBV11-2 to TRBJ2-5; TRBD1 matches 9 bases. CDR3 length: 16 residues. Germline V gene data show CDR1 as SGHAT and CDR2 as FQNNGV. With 2 bases clipped from V and 5 bases from J, the junction kept 9 bases outside the gene matches.

J is TRBJ2-7 and V is TRBV6-1; 8 nucleotides line up with TRBD2. Germline loops: CDR1 MNHNS, CDR2 SASEGT. Trimming took 1 base from V and 5 from J; bases not matched to a gene: 7. The CDR3 length is 15 residues. CDR3 loop: CASSEVRGLGDEQYF. CDR3 coding DNA: TGTGCCAGCAGTGAAGTAAGGGGACTAGGAGACGAGCAGTACTTC.

V usage is TRBV7-8 and J usage is TRBJ2-1; perhaps TRBD2 as D (6 bases). The CDR3 is 17 residues long. Trimming shortened V by 7 bases and J by 3 bases, and 22 bases separated the two germline ends. Germline loops: CDR1 SGHVS, CDR2 FQNEAQ. The CDR3 region has the DNA TGTGCCAGCACCCCTATAGGTTGGGCTAGCGTCTACAATGAGCAGTTCTTC. This sequence encodes CASTPIGWASVYNEQFF.

This rearrangement joins TRBV4-1 to TRBJ2-1, with 13 bases fitting TRBD2. With V trimmed by 2 bases and J by 6 bases, 10 bases remained unmatched. Germline V CDR1 and CDR2: MGHRA, YSYEKL. This CDR3 comprises 18 residues. The DNA of the CDR3 is TGCGCCAGCAGCCAAAAGAGATCGACTAGCGGGAGGATCAATGAGCAGTTCTTC. Translation gives CASSQKRSTSGRINEQFF.

The CDR3 bases are TGTGCCAGCAGTAGGGACAGAAACTACGAGCAGTACTTC. Residues: CASSRDRNYEQYF. The chain has TRBV11-3 and TRBJ2-7, with 7 bases lining up with TRBD1. The CDR3 is 13 residues long. The germline gives CDR1 SGHNT, CDR2 YENEEA. The V gene end was trimmed by 6 bases and the J gene end by 3 bases; junction bases not matched to a gene: 5.

The V gene is TRBV7-9, the J gene TRBJ1-3; D call uncertain. Trimming shortened V by 2 bases and J by 2 bases, and 10 bases separated the two germline ends. The CDR3 consists of 15 residues. Germline values: CDR1 SEHNR, CDR2 FQNEAQ (reference sequence). CDR3 sequence: CASSLRGIPGNTIYF. The CDR3 region has the DNA TGTGCCAGCAGCTTAAGAGGGATCCCTGGAAACACCATATATTTT. The whole variable domain, remainder taken from reference TRBV7-9 and TRBJ1-3, is DTGVSQNPRHKITKRGQNVTFRCDPISEHNRLYWYRQTLGQGPEFLTYFQNEAQLEKSRLLSDRFSAERPKGSFSTLEIQRTEQGDSAMYLCASSLRGIPGNTIYFGEGSWLTVV.

The J gene is TRBJ2-6, the V gene TRBV6-1; weak D call: TRBD2 (5 bases). Germline values: CDR1 MNHNS, CDR2 SASEGT. The ends were cut back, 3 bases at V and 1 base at J, with 7 bases in the middle. The CDR3 has 15 residues. The CDR3 reads CASSESGSGANVLTF. CDR3 bases: TGTGCCAGCAGTGAGTCGGGGTCTGGGGCCAACGTCCTGACTTTC.

V and J are TRBV11-2 and TRBJ1-4; no firm D call. Germline CDR1 reads SGHAT; CDR2 reads FQNNGV. Trimming pared 4 bases from V and 10 bases from J, leaving 10 bases between. The CDR3 runs to 12 residues. The CDR3 bases are TGTGCCAGCAGCTCTAATGGAGGAAAACTGTTTTTT. Protein: CASSSNGGKLFF.

V usage is TRBV4-3 and J usage is TRBJ2-7, with 9 bases that match TRBD1. J gave up 4 bases and V 4 bases, and 11 bases lay outside the gene matches. CDR1 and CDR2 (germline): LGHNA, YSLEER. The CDR3 is 16 residues long. The CDR3 DNA follows: TGCGCCAGCAGCCGTGGGATCCGGGACAGGGCTTACGAGCAGTACTTC. Encoded protein: CASSRGIRDRAYEQYF.

The chain links TRBV4-3 to TRBJ2-7; possible D gene TRBD1, 5 bases. V was shortened by 0 bases and J by 0 bases, with 9 bases between the two germline ends. Germline-derived CDR1 and CDR2 are LGHNA and YSLEER. This CDR3 has 15 residues. CDR3 nucleotide sequence: TGCGCCAGCAGCCAAGATTATGACAGCTCCTACGAGCAGTACTTC. Translation gives CASSQDYDSSYEQYF.

This clone was seen once. The gene calls are TRBV28 and TRBJ2-5; maybe TRBD2 (5 bases). Germline V gives CDR1 MDHEN, CDR2 SYDVKM. The CDR3 length is 16 residues. Trimming pared 6 bases from V and 1 base from J, leaving 18 bases between. The CDR3 DNA sequence: TGTGCCAGCAGGTGGCGGAGGTCAGGCCTCCAAGAGACCCAGTACTTC. Encoded protein: CASRWRRSGLQETQYF.

The chain is built from TRBV6-1 and TRBJ1-1, with D perhaps TRBD1 (5 bases). The germline V gene has CDR1 MNHNS and CDR2 SASEGT. The CDR3 is 13 amino acids. The V end lost 5 bases, the J end lost 2 bases, and 9 bases lay between the germline ends. CDR3 in DNA: TGTGCCAGCAGTCCCCGGGACAACACTGAAGCTTTCTTT. Protein product: CASSPRDNTEAFF.

The J gene is TRBJ1-2, the V gene TRBV5-4, with TRBD1 as a possible D gene (5 bases). Germline assignment: CDR1 SGHNT and CDR2 YYREEE (reference sequence). Trimming took 3 bases from V and 6 from J, leaving 18 bases between them. The CDR3 runs 15 residues. DNA for the CDR3: TGTGCCAGCAGCTCCCAGGCGGGGGGGTTCGATGGCTACACCTTC. Protein product: CASSSQAGGFDGYTF.

J is TRBJ1-1 and V is TRBV9; 7 nucleotides align to TRBD1. The CDR3 has 13 amino acids. V lost 8 bases, J lost 1 base, and 5 bases stayed unmatched. The germline gives CDR1 SGDLS, CDR2 YYNGEE. The CDR3 loop is CARPRQGNTEAFF. In DNA, the CDR3 is TGTGCCAGGCCCCGACAGGGGAACACTGAAGCTTTCTTT.

The chain couples TRBV2 to TRBJ1-1, with D unclear. Trimming shortened V by 4 bases and J by 4 bases, and 10 bases separated the two germline ends. Per germline, CDR1 SNHLY and CDR2 FYNNEI. The CDR3 contains 13 residues. CDR3 amino acids: CASSVDGVTEAFF. In DNA, the CDR3 is TGTGCCAGCAGTGTCGACGGGGTCACTGAAGCTTTCTTT.

V gene TRBV5-5 combines with J gene TRBJ1-6; TRBD1 might be the D (6 bases). The V end lost 0 bases, the J end lost 7 bases, and 14 bases lay between the germline ends. Per germline, CDR1 SGHKS and CDR2 YYEKEE (reference sequence). The CDR3 sequence is 16 residues long. In nucleotides, the CDR3 is TGTGCCAGCAGCTTGGACAGGGCCAGGAACAATTCACCCCTCCACTTT. Its translation: CASSLDRARNNSPLHF.

V usage is TRBV6-5 and J usage is TRBJ2-1; 9 nucleotides align to TRBD2. There are 16 residues in the CDR3. CDR1 is MNHEY, CDR2 SVGAGI, per germline. After removal of 0 bases from V and 3 bases from J, the junction contained 3 bases not matched to a gene. The CDR3 coding sequence is TGTGCCAGCAGTTACTCCCGACTAGCGGTCTACAATGAGCAGTTCTTC. Translated, it gives CASSYSRLAVYNEQFF.

This chain uses TRBV10-3 with TRBJ2-1; D perhaps matches TRBD1 (6 bases). The CDR3 runs to 14 residues. Germline V gene data show CDR1 as ENHRY and CDR2 as SYGVKD. V lost 6 bases to trimming and J lost 10 bases, with 19 bases between them. In nucleotides, the CDR3 is TGTGCCATCAGGACCTCAGTGGGGGCTGGAGAGCAGTTCTTC. This gives the protein CAIRTSVGAGEQFF.

This chain's CDR3 is CASSQVTLPQGAFF. CDR3 in DNA: TGTGCCAGCAGCCAAGTAACGCTTCCCCAAGGAGCTTTCTTT. The chain combines TRBV14 with TRBJ1-1, with D uncertain. The CDR3 runs to 14 residues. V was cut by 1 base and J by 10 bases, with 16 bases left in between. Germline loops: CDR1 SGHDN, CDR2 FVKESK.